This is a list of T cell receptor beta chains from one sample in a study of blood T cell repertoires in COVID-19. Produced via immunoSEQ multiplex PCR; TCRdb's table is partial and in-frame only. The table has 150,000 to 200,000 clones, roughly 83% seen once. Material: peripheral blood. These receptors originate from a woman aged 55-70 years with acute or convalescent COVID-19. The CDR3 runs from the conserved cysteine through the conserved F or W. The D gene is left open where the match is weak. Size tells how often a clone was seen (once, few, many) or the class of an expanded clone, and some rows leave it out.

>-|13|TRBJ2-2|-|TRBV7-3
TGTGCCAGCAGCTTAACGAGCCCCGGGGAGCTGTTTTTT
CASSLTSPGELFF
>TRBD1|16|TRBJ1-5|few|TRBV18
TGTGCCAGCTCACCCCGACAGGGTGAGACCAATCAGCCCCAGCATTTT
CASSPRQGETNQPQHF
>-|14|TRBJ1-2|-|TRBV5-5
TGTGCCAGCAGCTTGGGACCCCAGGACTATGGCTACACCTTC
CASSLGPQDYGYTF
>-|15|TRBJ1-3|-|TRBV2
TGTGCCAGCACTTTACAGTCCCTCTCTGGAAACACCATATATTTT
CASTLQSLSGNTIYF
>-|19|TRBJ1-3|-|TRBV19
TGTGCCAGTAGTAACTTCCGGGACTCCGGTCTAGTCTCTGGAAACACCATATATTTT
CASSNFRDSGLVSGNTIYF
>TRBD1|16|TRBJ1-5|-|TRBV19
TGTGCCAGCAAATACCAGACAGGGACCCCACAAGAGCCCCAGCATTTT
CASKYQTGTPQEPQHF
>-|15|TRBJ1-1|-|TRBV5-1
TGCGCCAGCAGCCCATTGGGTATGGGCAACACTGAAGCTTTCTTT
CASSPLGMGNTEAFF
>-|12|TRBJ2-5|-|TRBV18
TGTGCCAGCTCATCTACTCAAGAGACCCAGTACTTC
CASSSTQETQYF
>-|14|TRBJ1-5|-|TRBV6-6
TGTGCCAGCAGTGGGGCCGATAGCAATCAGCCCCAGCATTTT
CASSGADSNQPQHF
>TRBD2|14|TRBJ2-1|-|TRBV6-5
TGTGCCAGCACCCCGGGACTAGCGAACAATGAGCAGTTCTTC
CASTPGLANNEQFF
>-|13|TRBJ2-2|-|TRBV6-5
TGTGCCAGCAGTCCGGAGGGGACCGGGGAGCTGTTTTTT
CASSPEGTGELFF
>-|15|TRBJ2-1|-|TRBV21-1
TGTGCCAGCAGCCGAAGGACAGAGACCTACAATGAGCAGTTCTTC
CASSRRTETYNEQFF
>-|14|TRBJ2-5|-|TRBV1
TGCACCAGCAGCCAAGGAGGGAACCAAGAGACCCAGTACTTC
CTSSQGGNQETQYF
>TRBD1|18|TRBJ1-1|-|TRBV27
TGTGCCAGCAGTTTAATGCCCACCAGGGGGGCAGGAGGCACTGAAGCTTTCTTT
CASSLMPTRGAGGTEAFF
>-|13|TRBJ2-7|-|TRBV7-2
TGTGCCAGCAGCTCCGACAGGAACTACGAGCAGTACTTC
CASSSDRNYEQYF
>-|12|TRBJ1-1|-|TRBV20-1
TGCAGTGCTAGTCGGGGGGACACTGAAGCTTTCTTT
CSASRGDTEAFF
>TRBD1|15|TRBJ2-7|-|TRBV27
TGTGCCAGCAGTCCCCCTCAGGGGGCCACCTACGAGCAGTACTTC
CASSPPQGATYEQYF
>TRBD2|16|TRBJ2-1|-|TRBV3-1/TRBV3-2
TGTGCCAGCAGCCTCTCGGGACTAGCGGGGGGGACCGCTCAGTTCTTC
CASSLSGLAGGTAQFF
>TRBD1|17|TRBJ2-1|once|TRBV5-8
TGTGCCAGCAGCTTGGGTCTAAACAGGGGCTGGTACAATGAGCAGTTCTTC
CASSLGLNRGWYNEQFF
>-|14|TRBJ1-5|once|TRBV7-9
TGTGCCAGCAGCCGGGGGGGTTCCAATCAGCCCCAGCATTTT
CASSRGGSNQPQHF
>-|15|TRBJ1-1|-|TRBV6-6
TGTGCCAGCAGTTCGATCGAACAGGCGAACACTGAAGCTTTCTTT
CASSSIEQANTEAFF
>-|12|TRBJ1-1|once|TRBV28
TGTGCCAGCATGGTGGGCAGGACTGAAGCTTTCTTT
CASMVGRTEAFF
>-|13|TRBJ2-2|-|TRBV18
TGTGCCAGCTCACCACCGGCAATCGGGGAGCTGTTTTTT
CASSPPAIGELFF
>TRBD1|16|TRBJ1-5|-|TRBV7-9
TGTGCCAGCAGCTCTTATGGGGGGACAGCGAATCAGCCCCAGCATTTT
CASSSYGGTANQPQHF
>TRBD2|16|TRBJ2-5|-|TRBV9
TGTGCCAGCAGCGTATCGGGGGGACGCGTACGAGAGACCCAGTACTTC
CASSVSGGRVRETQYF
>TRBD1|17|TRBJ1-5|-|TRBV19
TGTGCCAGTAGTATGGTACAGGGGGCCGCCGGCAATCAGCCCCAGCATTTT
CASSMVQGAAGNQPQHF
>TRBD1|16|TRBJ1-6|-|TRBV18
TGTGCCAGCTCACCATCCCCACAGGGGATAAGGTCACCCCTCCACTTT
CASSPSPQGIRSPLHF
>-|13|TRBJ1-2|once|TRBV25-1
TGTGCCAGCAGTGAATTATCCAGAGGTGGCTACACCTTC
CASSELSRGGYTF
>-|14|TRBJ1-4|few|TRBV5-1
TGCGCCAGCACGCGGGAGGGAAGAGATGAAAAACTGTTTTTT
CASTREGRDEKLFF
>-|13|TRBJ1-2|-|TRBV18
TGTGCCAGCTCACTGGACAGTCGCGGAGGCTACACCTTC
CASSLDSRGGYTF
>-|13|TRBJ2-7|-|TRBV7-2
TGTGCCAGCAGCTCCCGGGGTCCCTACGAGCAGTACTTC
CASSSRGPYEQYF
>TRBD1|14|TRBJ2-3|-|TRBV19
TGTGCCAGCCGGGACAGGTATAGCACAGATACGCAGTATTTT
CASRDRYSTDTQYF
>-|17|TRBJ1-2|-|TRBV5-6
TGTGCCAGCAGCTTGGCGCTTGACAGGTTCCAAAACGATGGCTACACCTTC
CASSLALDRFQNDGYTF
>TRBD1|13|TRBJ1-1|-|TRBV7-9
TGTGCCAGCAGCTTAGGACAGGGGCAGAAAGCTTTCTTT
CASSLGQGQKAFF
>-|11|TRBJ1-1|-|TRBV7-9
TGTGCCAGCAGCCTCAGAACTGAAGCTTTCTTT
CASSLRTEAFF
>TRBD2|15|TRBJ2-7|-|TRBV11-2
TGTGCCAGCAGCAATAGCGGGGGGCACTCCTACGAGCAGTACTTC
CASSNSGGHSYEQYF
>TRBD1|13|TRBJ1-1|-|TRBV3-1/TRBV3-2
TGTGCCAGCAGCCAGGCAACAGGGGTTGAAGCTTTCTTT
CASSQATGVEAFF
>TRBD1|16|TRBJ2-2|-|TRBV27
TGTGCCAGCAGTTCCGGGACAGGGGGCGGGACCGGGGAGCTGTTTTTT
CASSSGTGGGTGELFF
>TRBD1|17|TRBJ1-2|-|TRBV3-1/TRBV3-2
TGTGCCAGCAGCGCCCGGGACAGGGGGCGAAGGGGCGAAGGCTACACCTTC
CASSARDRGRRGEGYTF
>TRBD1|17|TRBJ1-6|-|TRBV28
TGTGCCAGCAGTCTGGGGACAGTTAACTCCTATAATTCACCCCTCCACTTT
CASSLGTVNSYNSPLHF
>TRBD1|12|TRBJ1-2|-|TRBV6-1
TGTGCCAGCAGAGACAGGGTTTATGGCTACACCTTC
CASRDRVYGYTF